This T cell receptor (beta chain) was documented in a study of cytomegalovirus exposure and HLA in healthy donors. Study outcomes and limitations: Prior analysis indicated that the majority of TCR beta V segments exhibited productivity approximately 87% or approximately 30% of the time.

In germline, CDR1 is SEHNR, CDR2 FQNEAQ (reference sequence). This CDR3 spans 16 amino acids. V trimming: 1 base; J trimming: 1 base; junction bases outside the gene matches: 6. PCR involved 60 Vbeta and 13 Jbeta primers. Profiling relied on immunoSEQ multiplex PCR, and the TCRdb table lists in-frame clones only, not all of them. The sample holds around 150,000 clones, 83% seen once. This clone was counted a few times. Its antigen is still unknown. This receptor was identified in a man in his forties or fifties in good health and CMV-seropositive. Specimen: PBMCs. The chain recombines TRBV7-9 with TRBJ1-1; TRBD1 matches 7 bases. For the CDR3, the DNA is TGTGCCAGCAGCTTAGGAACAGGGGAGAGGAACACTGAAGCTTTCTTT. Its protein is CASSLGTGERNTEAFF.